This T cell receptor beta chain comes out of a study of blood T cells in healthy people across ages. Study-wide results and limits: What prevented conclusive comparison of naive and antigen-experienced cells was that PBMCs were unsorted.

With regard to this clonotype: The antigen is not known. Germline is not matched at one junction end, which may reflect a read error.

Then a second PCR, running about 6 to 12 cycles, was carried out with a sample-barcoded 5' primer and a J-beta primer mix. MiXCR was run by TCRdb on the 5' RACE reads, yielding one entry per CDR3 protein. The sample consists of roughly 1,700,000 distinct CDR3 sequences, approximately 28% of them appearing once. Each sample gave at least 6.5 million isolated PBMCs. CDR3 length: 17 residues. The germline CDR1 and CDR2 sequences are SEHNR and FQNEAQ (reference sequence). The sequence was collected from a woman between 25 and 40 years old in good health. The sequenced sample consisted of blood. The gene calls are TRBV7-9 and TRBJ2-1, with D possibly matching TRBD2 (5 bases). CDR3 nucleotide sequence: TGTGCCAGCAGCCCCCCTTTAGCGTCGAGCTCCTACAATGTGCAGTTCTTC. Amino acid sequence: CASSPPLASSSYNVQFF.